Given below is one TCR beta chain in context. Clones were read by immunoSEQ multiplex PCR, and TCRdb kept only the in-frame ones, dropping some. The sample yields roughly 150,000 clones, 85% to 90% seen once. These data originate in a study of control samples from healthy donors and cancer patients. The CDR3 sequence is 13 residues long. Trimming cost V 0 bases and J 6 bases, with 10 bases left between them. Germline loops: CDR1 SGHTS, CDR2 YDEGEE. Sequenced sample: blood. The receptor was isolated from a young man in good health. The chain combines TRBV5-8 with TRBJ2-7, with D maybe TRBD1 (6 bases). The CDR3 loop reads CASSLAWTVEQYF. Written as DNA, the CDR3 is TGTGCCAGCAGCTTGGCATGGACAGTCGAGCAGTACTTC. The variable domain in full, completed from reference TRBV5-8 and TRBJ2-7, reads EAGVTQSPTHLIKTRGQQATLRCSPISGHTSVYWYQQALGLGLQFLLWYDEGEERNRGNFPPRFSGRQFPNYSSELNVNALELEDSALYLCASSLAWTVEQYFGPGTRLTVT.